The text below deals with one T cell receptor (beta chain). In its sample, this clone was seen once. This receptor's antigen is unknown. Base qualities are missing; no much larger clone stands one base away. The immunoSEQ Assay, a bias-controlled multiplex PCR, was used to amplify TCRbeta CDR3 regions from genomic DNA. The paper's data handling went like this. Within the assay, amplification of reference gene primers was used to estimate how many nucleated cells each sample contained. To quantify the absolute abundance of each unique TCRbeta CDR3 rearrangement, sequence reads were collapsed and filtered. For each sample, productive Simpson clonality was calculated by taking the square root of Simpson's diversity index across productive rearrangements. TCRdb retrieved this table from immuneACCESS and kept in-frame rearrangements only. Not all clones are present; in checked studies, unresolved V genes account for under half, and no reason is known for the remainder. D and trimming were read from the DNA, whereas the V and J calls and clone size are those reported in that table. The sample records 160,000 or so clones, about 80% of which are singletons. Roughly a fifth of the sample lies in the top ten.

V is cut by 0 bases and J by 7 bases, and the space between the germline ends is 9 bases. The germline V gene gives CDR1 as LGHNA and CDR2 as YSLEER. The CDR3 covers 13 residues, taking in both the cysteine and the phenylalanine. The kept DNA is CDR3 alone, 39 bases in frame from the first base. The sample originates from a study of blood T cell repertoires in COVID-19 (dated by TCRdb to the early 2020s). Background on the whole study: Samples from collaborators originated in the United States, Italy and Spain and spanned both the acute and convalescent phases of COVID-19. The material from the prospective study consisted of cDNA or gDNA derived from T cells, B-cell-depleted T cells, or PBMCs. Subjects who had been exposed to COVID-19, were actively infected with it, or had recovered from it provided the deeply sampled blood TCRbeta repertoires that made up the dataset. The repertoires were released in a freely available public database meant as a resource for research on the immune response to SARS-CoV-2. The samples were drawn from two sources: the first 160 participants of the ongoing ImmuneRACE study, and over 950 subjects contributed by 6 global collaborators. A de-identified subject ID, COVID-19 status, age in years and sex were almost always included in the sample metadata. HLA class I and class II types, where available, came from metadata supplied by the sample provider rather than from assay-based typing.

General findings and caveats noted by the study authors: How much clinical and demographic metadata was included differed by source and by participant, and the metadata was provided uncurated.

Whole blood was collected in K2EDTA tubes by collaborating institutions according to the institutions' own protocols. For TCRbeta analysis, collaborators shipped samples in one of three forms: frozen whole blood, isolated PBMCs, or DNA extracted from either of those sample types. The TCR sequence derives from an elderly woman with acute or convalescent COVID-19. The sequencing sample was made of peripheral blood. Here the chain combines TRBV4-3 and TRBJ1-1; a tentative D call is TRBD1 (5 bases match). At the DNA level, the sequence is TGCGCCAGCAGCCAAGAAGCCGGGGGTGAAGCTTTCTTT. Its protein product is CASSQEAGGEAFF.